The rows below give T cell receptor beta chains drawn from one sample of a study of T cell changes during pregnancy in multiple sclerosis. Profiling relied on immunoSEQ multiplex PCR, and the TCRdb table lists in-frame clones only, not all of them. The top ten hold about 1.5% of the sample, which has 45,000 or so clones, more than 75% seen once. The specimen sequenced was PBMCs (not recorded whether the cells were cultured). Every receptor here comes from a female donor with multiple sclerosis, enrolled in a pregnancy study. CDR3s include the opening cysteine and the closing phenylalanine or tryptophan. D genes are given only for firm matches. Not every row has a clone size; where given, it reads once, few, many or a size class.

d_gene,v_gene,j_gene,abundance,CDR3nt,CDR3aa
NA,TRBV11-3,TRBJ2-1,NA,TGTGCCAGCAGCTTCTCACTGTCTACCTACAATGAGCAGTTCTTC,CASSFSLSTYNEQFF
NA,TRBV19,TRBJ2-3,few,TGTGCCAGTAGTATCCAGGGAGCGGGAGATACGCAGTATTTT,CASSIQGAGDTQYF
NA,TRBV6-5,TRBJ2-2,NA,TGTGCCAGCAGTCCCCCTAACGGGGAGCTGTTTTTT,CASSPPNGELFF
NA,TRBV19,TRBJ2-2,NA,TGTGCCAGTAGTATGACCCACACCGGGGAGCTGTTTTTT,CASSMTHTGELFF
TRBD1,TRBV5-1,TRBJ2-1,few,TGCGCCAGCAGCTTGGTGGACAGGGACTATGAGCAGTTCTTC,CASSLVDRDYEQFF
NA,TRBV21-1,TRBJ2-7,NA,TGTGCCAGCAGCAAAGGTCGTGGGGTGCAGCCCTACGAGCAGTACTTC,CASSKGRGVQPYEQYF
NA,TRBV6-4,TRBJ1-1,NA,TGTGCCAGCAGTCGCTCGGGGGGGAGCACTGAAGCTTTCTTT,CASSRSGGSTEAFF
NA,TRBV9,TRBJ1-1,once,TGTGCCAGCAGCGCTGACGTCCGGGCTAACACTGAAGCTTTCTTT,CASSADVRANTEAFF
NA,TRBV19,TRBJ2-6,NA,TGTGCCAGTAGTTTGACTGGGGCCAACGTCCTGACTTTC,CASSLTGANVLTF
NA,TRBV5-6,TRBJ1-4,NA,TGTGCCAGCAGCTTGGGATCCAGCGGAGAGAATGAAAAACTGTTTTTT,CASSLGSSGENEKLFF
NA,TRBV6-5,TRBJ2-7,NA,TGTGCCAGCAACGACCCGGACTTCTACGAGCAGTACTTC,CASNDPDFYEQYF
TRBD2,TRBV6-6,TRBJ2-1,NA,TGTGCCAGCAGCCGACTAGCGGGAGGGGGCAATGAGCAGTTCTTC,CASSRLAGGGNEQFF
NA,TRBV5-1,TRBJ1-2,NA,TGCGCCAGCAGCTTGACAGCCGGGGCATATGGCTACACCTTC,CASSLTAGAYGYTF
NA,TRBV5-1,TRBJ2-2,NA,TGCGCCAGCTGGGCGGGGACGAACACCGGGGAGCTGTTTTTT,CASWAGTNTGELFF
TRBD2,TRBV28,TRBJ2-3,NA,TGTGCCAGCAGCACTCCACTCTTATCCGGGACTAGCGGGCCTAGCACAGATACGCAGTATTTT,CASSTPLLSGTSGPSTDTQYF
NA,TRBV7-2,TRBJ2-3,once,TGTGCCAGCAGCTTAGGCATGCCGAAGGGTACGCAGTATTTT,CASSLGMPKGTQYF
TRBD1,TRBV2,TRBJ1-1,NA,TGTGCCAGCAGGGGACAGACGAACACTGAAGCTTTCTTT,CASRGQTNTEAFF
NA,TRBV9,TRBJ1-3,NA,TGTGCCAGCAGCCCGCTCACGGGCCAAAACACCATATATTTT,CASSPLTGQNTIYF
TRBD2,TRBV4-1,TRBJ2-1,NA,TGCGCCAGCAGCCAAGATGGGTGGGCGGGAGAAGAGGGTGAGCAGTTCTTC,CASSQDGWAGEEGEQFF
NA,TRBV11-2,TRBJ2-5,few,TGTGCCAGCAGCGTAGGGGGGGAGACCCAGTACTTC,CASSVGGETQYF
TRBD2,TRBV27,TRBJ2-2,NA,TGTGCCAGCAGTCCAGGACTAGCGGGAGATTTCGGGGAGCTGTTTTTT,CASSPGLAGDFGELFF
TRBD1,TRBV5-1,TRBJ2-7,NA,TGCGCCAGCAGCAGGGAATCACAGGGGTACGAGCAGTACTTC,CASSRESQGYEQYF